One T cell receptor (beta chain) is described in this entry. Its antigen remains unknown. Trimming left V 3 bases short and J 8 bases short, with 10 bases between. In germline, CDR1 is GTSNPN, CDR2 SVGIG (reference sequence). The CDR3 totals 11 residues. Specified time point: sample taken at primary tumor resection. Sequencing was performed on whole RNA extracted from tumor and nontumor lung tissue, or from frozen PBMC, and the material was left unsorted. TCRdb analysed the 5' RACE reads with MiXCR anew, one entry per CDR3 protein. The sample holds about 78,000 distinct CDR3 sequences, roughly 8% seen once. The source of the sample is a study of spatial heterogeneity in lung cancer. Broader study findings: Follow-up blood showed ubiquitous expanded tumor TCRs less than blood at resection did.

This specimen was PBMCs, taken at surgery. This chain uses TRBV30 with TRBJ1-2; D possibly corresponds to TRBD1 (5 bases). The clonotype originates from a male donor with early-stage non-small cell lung cancer. The CDR3 here is CAWSGGSGYTF. CDR3 coding DNA: TGTGCCTGGAGCGGGGGGAGCGGCTACACCTTC.